The 23 T cell receptor beta chains below were found in one sample sequenced in a study of early T cells in non-severe SARS-CoV-2 infection. TCRdb reprocessed the 5' RACE reads via MiXCR and lists one record per CDR3 protein. The data show approximately 45,000 distinct CDR3 sequences, approximately 10% seen once. Sample: whole blood. The source of these receptors is an adult who was a healthcare worker with PCR-confirmed SARS-CoV-2 infection or an uninfected control (not recorded which).

This clonotype was picked up one time. The chain recombines TRBV5-1 with TRBJ1-4; D gene unclear. Trimming shortened V by 4 bases and J by 8 bases, and 9 bases separated the two germline ends. There are 12 residues in the CDR3. Germline V lookup: CDR1 SGHRS, CDR2 YFSETQ. CDR3 nucleotides: TGCGCCAGCAGCCAGGCCGGGGAAAAACTGTTTTTT. Translating gives CASSQAGEKLFF.

This rearrangement joins TRBV12-3 or TRBV12-4 to TRBJ1-2, with D possibly being TRBD1 (6 bases). CDR3 length: 14 amino acids. V lost 4 bases to trimming and J lost 2 bases, with 11 bases between them. The CDR3 loop reads CASSWRGRNYGYTF. CDR3 DNA: TGTGCCAGCAGTTGGCGGGGGCGGAACTATGGCTACACCTTC.

This clonotype was recorded many times. The gene calls are TRBV6-5 and TRBJ1-2; 8 bases agree with TRBD1. From germline, CDR1 is MNHEY and CDR2 SVGAGI. The V segment lost 6 bases and the J segment 7 bases; nucleotides outside the gene matches: 7. This CDR3 is built from 13 residues. The CDR3 loop reads CASRLRGLSGYTF. Written as DNA, the CDR3 is TGTGCCAGCAGACTCAGGGGGCTTAGTGGCTACACCTTC.

A few counts support this clonotype. The chain employs TRBV12-3 or TRBV12-4 and TRBJ1-2; 9 bases match TRBD1. Trimming cost V 0 bases and J 3 bases; bases outside gene matches: 8. The CDR3 is 17 residues long. Here the CDR3 DNA reads TGTGCCAGCAGTTTAGCTCCCGGACAGGGGTTTGACTATGGCTACACCTTC. It is translated as CASSLAPGQGFDYGYTF.

This clonotype has ten or more counts. This rearrangement joins TRBV9 to TRBJ1-1; a weak D match, TRBD1 (5 bases). The CDR3 contains 13 residues. Germline V lookup: CDR1 SGDLS, CDR2 YYNGEE. Trimming removed 0 bases from V and 3 bases from J, with 6 bases in between. The CDR3 DNA reads TGTGCCAGCAGCGTAGTAGGGGACACTGAAGCTTTCTTT. It translates to CASSVVGDTEAFF.

The V and J genes are TRBV7-8 and TRBJ2-1; D is unresolved. CDR3 length equals 13 residues. Germline V gene data show CDR1 as SGHVS and CDR2 as FQNEAQ. V lost 4 bases and J lost 9, with 13 bases in between. CDR3 sequence reads: CASSSSTHGEQFF. CDR3 coding DNA: TGTGCCAGCAGCTCCTCGACCCATGGTGAGCAGTTCTTC.

This clonotype was seen only a few times. The V call is TRBV24-1, the J call TRBJ2-5; D remains ambiguous. Germline CDR1 KGHDR, CDR2 SFDVKD. Between the trimmed V and J ends, which lost 2 bases and 2 bases, there was a span of 11 bases. CDR3 length: 15 residues. In nucleotides, the CDR3 is TGTGCCACCAGTGATTCAGGCAGGCGACAAGAGACCCAGTACTTC. This codes for CATSDSGRRQETQYF.

This clonotype was counted at least ten times. The chain carries TRBV20-1 and TRBJ1-2; 7 nucleotides agree with TRBD1. The V and J ends lost 1 base and 5 bases, in that order; junction bases with no gene match: 4. Looked up from germline, CDR1 is DFQATT and CDR2 is SNEGSKA (reference sequence). The CDR3 runs 13 residues. CDR3 amino acids: CSARVSQGYGYTF. The CDR3 DNA sequence: TGCAGTGCTAGAGTATCACAGGGGTATGGCTACACCTTC.

The chain carries TRBV7-7 and TRBJ2-1; no clear D. CDR3 size: 13 residues. CDR1 and CDR2 from the germline V gene are SSHAT and FNYEAQ (reference sequence). V gave up 3 bases and J gave up 5 bases, with 8 bases separating them. CDR3 loop: CASSLAPNNEQFF. For the CDR3, the DNA is TGTGCCAGCAGCTTGGCTCCCAACAATGAGCAGTTCTTC.

This clonotype was seen at least ten times. V gene TRBV20-1 combines with J gene TRBJ2-5; D might be TRBD2 (5 bases). Trimming pared 2 bases from V and 5 bases from J, leaving 18 bases between. CDR3 length: 15 residues. The germline V gene has CDR1 DFQATT and CDR2 SNEGSKA (reference sequence). The CDR3 DNA is TGCAGTGCTAGATTACCGACGGGAACCTCGGAGACCCAGTACTTC. Translated: CSARLPTGTSETQYF.

This clonotype occurred many times. The chain employs TRBV7-9 and TRBJ1-5, with TRBD1 matching 7 bases. The junction had 3 bases not matched to a gene; V was cut back by 7 bases and J by 3 bases. The CDR3 covers 13 residues. CDR1 is SEHNR and CDR2 is FQNEAQ in the germline V gene (reference sequence). The CDR3: CASNRGPNQPQHF. CDR3 DNA sequence: TGTGCCAGCAACAGGGGTCCCAATCAGCCCCAGCATTTT.

This clonotype was counted between two and nine times. V and J are TRBV11-3 and TRBJ2-4; 8 nucleotides match TRBD1. This CDR3 region has 14 residues. V was pared by 4 bases and J by 9 bases, with 8 bases of the junction left unmatched. Germline CDR1 SGHNT, CDR2 YENEEA. CDR3 nucleotide sequence: TGTGCCAGCAGCTCCTCAGGGGGCTTGGGCATTCAGTACTTC. Residues: CASSSSGGLGIQYF.

This clonotype was detected a few times. V is TRBV28 and J is TRBJ1-1, with TRBD1 as a possible D gene (5 bases). The CDR3 extends over 14 amino acids. Germline V gene data show CDR1 as MDHEN and CDR2 as SYDVKM. V was trimmed by 11 bases and J by 1 base, leaving 17 bases between them. CDR3 sequence (DNA): TGTGCCGGAAGACCGGGACGGAAGAACACTGAAGCTTTCTTT. It yields the protein CAGRPGRKNTEAFF. The variable domain in full, completed from reference TRBV28 and TRBJ1-1, reads DVKVTQSSRYLVKRTGEKVFLECVQDMDHENMFWYRQDPGLGLRLIYFSYDVKMKEKGDIPEGYSVSREKKERFSLILESASTNQTSMYLCAGRPGRKNTEAFFGQGTRLTVV.

This clonotype was counted between two and nine times. The chain carries TRBV24-1 and TRBJ1-2; 8 bases line up with TRBD1. Per germline, CDR1 KGHDR and CDR2 SFDVKD. With 4 bases clipped from V and 4 bases from J, the junction kept 4 bases outside the gene matches. CDR3 length: 14 amino acids. The CDR3 DNA reads as TGTGCCACCAGTGACGCCGGGACAGGCTATGGCTACACCTTC. Protein: CATSDAGTGYGYTF.

V gene TRBV20-1 combines with J gene TRBJ2-3; possibly TRBD1 or TRBD2 for D (5 bases each). The ends were cut back, 5 bases at V and 1 base at J, with 16 bases in the middle. CDR1 and CDR2 (germline): DFQATT, SNEGSKA (reference sequence). This CDR3 region has 15 residues. The CDR3 loop reads CSARRTGTRTDTQYF. The CDR3 coding sequence is TGCAGTGCTCGACGGACCGGGACCCGCACAGATACGCAGTATTTT.

This chain connects TRBV6-1 to TRBJ1-4; no clear D gene. The germline V and J ends were trimmed by 5 bases and 7 bases, with 8 bases remaining between them. This CDR3 region has 12 residues. Germline V gene lookup returns CDR1 MNHNS and CDR2 SASEGT. CDR3: CASSSWIEKLFF. In DNA, the CDR3 is TGTGCCAGCAGTAGTTGGATTGAAAAACTGTTTTTT.

This clonotype was recorded at least ten times. The genes are TRBV13 and TRBJ2-4, with D uncertain. Germline CDR1 and CDR2: PRHDT and FYEKMQ (reference sequence). V lost 5 bases to trimming and J lost 1 base, with 6 bases between them. The CDR3 spans 13 residues. Written as DNA, the CDR3 is TGTGCCAGCAGCCTATGGGCCAAAAACATTCAGTACTTC. It is translated as CASSLWAKNIQYF.

This clonotype was recorded a few times. The V gene is TRBV7-2, the J gene TRBJ2-7; TRBD1 is a possible D gene (6 bases). Trimming removed 6 bases from V and 0 bases from J, with 12 bases in between. This CDR3 spans 14 amino acids. Germline lookup yields CDR1 SGHTA and CDR2 FQGNSA. The CDR3, as DNA: TGTGCCAGCAGAACCGGGACACCCTCCTACGAGCAGTACTTC. Translated: CASRTGTPSYEQYF. Supplemented by reference TRBV7-2 and TRBJ2-7, the full variable domain reads GAGVSQSPSNKVTEKGKDVELRCDPISGHTALYWYRQSLGQGLEFLIYFQGNSAPDKSGLPSDRFSAERTGGSVSTLTIQRTQQEDSAVYLCASRTGTPSYEQYFGPGTRLTVT.

This clonotype was observed at least ten times. Relative to the germline gene, one junction end is altered; a read error may explain this. The J gene is TRBJ1-1, the V gene TRBV7-3; D gene uncertain. This CDR3 has 12 amino acids. Germline-derived CDR1 and CDR2 are SGHTA and FQGTGA. The CDR3 sequence: CASGLPNTEAFF. The CDR3 DNA reads TGTGCCAGCGGCTTACCTAACACTGAAGCTTTCTTT.

The chain employs TRBV4-3 and TRBJ2-7; D is perhaps TRBD2 (5 bases). Looked up from germline, CDR1 is LGHNA and CDR2 is YSLEER. Trimming left V 0 bases short and J 3 bases short, with 15 bases between. The length of the CDR3 is 16 residues. CDR3 residues: CASSQEVFGRGYEQYF. The CDR3 DNA reads TGCGCCAGCAGCCAAGAGGTTTTCGGACGGGGCTACGAGCAGTACTTC.

The V gene is TRBV4-3, the J gene TRBJ2-3; 8 bases fit TRBD2. Germline trimming cut 0 bases from V and 4 bases from J; bases unmatched to any gene: 15. The germline V gene encodes CDR1 LGHNA and CDR2 YSLEER. The CDR3 runs 19 residues. CDR3 residues: CASSQDQVSGANTADTQYF. The CDR3 DNA reads TGCGCCAGCAGCCAAGATCAGGTTAGCGGGGCAAATACGGCAGATACGCAGTATTTT.

This clonotype was found a few times. The rearrangement joins TRBV7-2 to TRBJ1-3, with 11 bases aligning to TRBD1. Losses at the gene ends were 8 bases for V and 0 bases for J; bases not matched to a gene: 6. This CDR3 comprises 16 residues. CDR1 SGHTA and CDR2 FQGNSA come from the germline V gene. Here the CDR3 reads CASGRTGGLSGNTIYF. CDR3 in DNA: TGTGCCAGCGGAAGGACAGGGGGCCTCTCTGGAAACACCATATATTTT.

The chain is built from TRBV27 and TRBJ2-1, with a weak D call TRBD2 (6 bases). CDR3 length equals 12 residues. CDR1 is MNHEY and CDR2 is SMNVEV in the germline V gene (reference sequence). With 6 bases removed from V and 10 bases from J, the gap between germline ends came to 13 bases. In nucleotides, the CDR3 is TGTGCCAGCAGCCTATGGGGGGAAGAGCAGTTCTTC. Translation gives CASSLWGEEQFF.